One sample yielded the 19 T cell receptor beta chains listed below, sequenced in a study of cytomegalovirus exposure and HLA in healthy donors. Researchers ran the PCR with 60 Vbeta and 13 Jbeta primers. Libraries were prepared by immunoSEQ multiplex PCR; TCRdb keeps only in-frame clonotypes and omits some of them. The sample carries around 160,000 clones, 70% to 90% recorded once. Sequenced material: PBMCs. Receptors originate from a man aged 18 to 35 in good health and CMV-seropositive.

CDR3 sequence reads: CASSSAGTLNVVPLTYEQYF. CDR3 DNA sequence: TGCGCCAGCAGTTCGGCGGGCACTCTAAATGTGGTCCCTCTAACCTACGAGCAGTACTTC. The chain uses TRBV23-1 and TRBJ2-7; D might be TRBD2 (5 bases). TRBV23-1 is an open reading frame whose function is uncertain. CDR3 length: 20 amino acids. Trimming removed 5 bases at V and 2 bases at J, with 31 bases between.

J is TRBJ2-7 and V is TRBV5-1; TRBD1 aligns across 7 bases. CDR1 SGHRS and CDR2 YFSETQ come from the germline V gene. V lost 4 bases to trimming and J lost 3 bases; unmatched junction nucleotides: 4. There are 13 residues in the CDR3. The CDR3 is CASSLGTVYEQYF. CDR3 nucleotide sequence: TGCGCCAGCAGCCTCGGGACAGTCTACGAGCAGTACTTC.

The chain combines TRBV10-3 with TRBJ2-3, with 10 bases identical to TRBD2. Germline CDR1 ENHRY, CDR2 SYGVKD. This CDR3 comprises 17 residues. Trimming took 5 bases from V and 6 from J; bases not matched to a gene: 14. This CDR3 is CAISSPGLARDTDTQYF. In DNA form, the CDR3 reads TGTGCCATCAGTTCGCCGGGACTAGCGAGGGACACGGATACGCAGTATTTT.

The V gene is TRBV27, the J gene TRBJ1-1, with D tentatively TRBD1 (5 bases). Germline V gives CDR1 MNHEY, CDR2 SMNVEV (reference sequence). This CDR3 is built from 15 residues. V gave up 5 bases and J gave up 0 bases, with 13 bases separating them. CDR3 nucleotides: TGTGCCAGCAGTCCTATCGTGACAGTGAACACTGAAGCTTTCTTT. Protein: CASSPIVTVNTEAFF.

The CDR3 loop reads CASSHRQGSGNTIYF. For the CDR3, the DNA is TGTGCCAGCAGCCATCGACAGGGGTCTGGAAACACCATATATTTT. This chain connects TRBV14 to TRBJ1-3; the match to TRBD1 covers 8 bases. This CDR3 is built from 15 residues. Germline V lookup: CDR1 SGHDN, CDR2 FVKESK. The trim removed 3 bases at V and 1 base at J, leaving 2 bases unmatched.

The chain couples TRBV6-6 to TRBJ1-5, with 10 nucleotides matching TRBD1. The CDR3 contains 14 residues. CDR1 MNHNY and CDR2 SVGAGI come from the germline V gene (reference sequence). Germline trimming cut 6 bases from V and 7 bases from J; bases unmatched to any gene: 6. CDR3 bases: TGTGCCAGCAGCCTGACAGGGGGCGAGCAGCCCCAGCATTTT. Residues: CASSLTGGEQPQHF.

V usage is TRBV12-5 and J usage is TRBJ2-3, with 9 positions matching TRBD1. Unmatched junction bases numbered 6, after V lost 6 bases and J lost 2 bases. This CDR3 is built from 15 residues. Looked up from germline, CDR1 is LGHNT and CDR2 is FRNRAP. CDR3 nucleotides: TGTGCTAGTGGGCCACAGGGGGCCTACACAGATACGCAGTATTTT. It encodes CASGPQGAYTDTQYF.

CDR3 protein: CASSQDKGFTNEKLFF. The CDR3 region has the DNA TGCGCCAGCAGCCAAGATAAGGGGTTCACTAATGAAAAACTGTTTTTT. This chain uses TRBV4-3 with TRBJ1-4; possible D gene TRBD1, 5 bases. The germline gives CDR1 LGHNA, CDR2 YSLEER. The CDR3 consists of 16 residues. The V end lost 0 bases, the J end lost 2 bases, and 10 bases lay between the germline ends.

The chain combines TRBV19 with TRBJ1-6, with a tentative D call TRBD1 (6 bases). The CDR3 spans 13 residues. Between the trimmed V and J ends, which lost 6 bases and 10 bases, there was a span of 13 bases. Germline CDR1 and CDR2: LNHDA and SQIVND (reference sequence). DNA for the CDR3: TGTGCCAGTAGCCCTGGGGGCCTATCACCCCTCCACTTT. The encoded protein is CASSPGGLSPLHF. Full variable domain (outside the CDR3, taken from reference TRBV19 and TRBJ1-6): DGGITQSPKYLFRKEGQNVTLSCEQNLNHDAMYWYRQDPGQGLRLIYYSQIVNDFQKGDIAEGYSVSREKKESFPLTVTSAQKNPTAFYLCASSPGGLSPLHFGNGTRLTVT.

The J gene is TRBJ2-2, the V gene TRBV29-1; TRBD2 matches 11 bases. Unmatched junction bases numbered 5, after V lost 7 bases and J lost 4 bases. Germline-derived CDR1 and CDR2 are SQVTM and ANQGSEA. The CDR3 covers 14 residues. The CDR3: CSGQTSGATGELFF. The CDR3 DNA sequence: TGCAGCGGACAGACTAGCGGGGCCACCGGGGAGCTGTTTTTT.

CDR3 nucleotide sequence: TGTGCCAGCAGTGCAGACAGGTTTTACACAGATACGCAGTATTTT. Translated, it gives CASSADRFYTDTQYF. The chain links TRBV9 to TRBJ2-3; D is perhaps TRBD1 (6 bases). CDR3 size: 15 residues. The germline V gene has CDR1 SGDLS and CDR2 YYNGEE. V lost 5 bases to trimming and J lost 2 bases, with 15 bases between them.

The rearrangement joins TRBV5-8 to TRBJ2-3; TRBD2 agrees at 12 bases. With V trimmed by 1 base and J by 2 bases, 5 bases remained unmatched. Germline assignment: CDR1 SGHTS and CDR2 YDEGEE. The CDR3 spans 17 residues. The CDR3 is CASSLIGLAGHTDTQYF. CDR3 coding DNA: TGTGCCAGCAGCTTGATTGGACTAGCGGGGCACACAGATACGCAGTATTTT.

The V and J genes are TRBV10-1 and TRBJ2-1; no reliable D call. Trimming removed 6 bases at V and 9 bases at J, with 15 bases between. Looked up from germline, CDR1 is WNHNN and CDR2 is SYGVQD (reference sequence). The CDR3 runs 13 residues. The chain's CDR3 is CASSTNSLAEQFF. The CDR3 DNA follows: TGCGCCAGCAGCACCAACTCCCTCGCTGAGCAGTTCTTC.

As DNA, the CDR3 is TGCGCCAGCAGTTTATTAGCGGGGAGGCCAGATACGCAGTATTTT. This encodes CASSLLAGRPDTQYF. The rearrangement links TRBV5-1 to TRBJ2-3; 8 bases fit TRBD2. J gave up 4 bases and V 5 bases, and 9 bases lay outside the gene matches. The CDR3 length is 15 residues. CDR1 and CDR2 from the germline V gene are SGHRS and YFSETQ.

In its sample, this clone was seen a few times. This chain links TRBV6-5 with TRBJ2-7; TRBD1 matches at 7 bases. The germline V gene encodes CDR1 MNHEY and CDR2 SVGAGI. J gave up 2 bases and V 6 bases, and 4 bases lay outside the gene matches. The CDR3 spans 13 residues. As DNA, the CDR3 is TGTGCCAGCAGGCGTGGGACAGCCTACGAGCAGTACTTC. This sequence encodes CASRRGTAYEQYF.

The CDR3 coding sequence is TGCGCCAGCAGCCCCCGGGGGGGACCACCTAATGAAAAACTGTTTTTT. Translating gives CASSPRGGPPNEKLFF. This chain links TRBV5-1 with TRBJ1-4; D is perhaps TRBD1 (5 bases). Germline CDR1 SGHRS, CDR2 YFSETQ. Trimming pared 4 bases from V and 3 bases from J, leaving 16 bases between. This CDR3 is 16 amino acids long.

This clone was observed a few times. V is TRBV5-6 and J is TRBJ1-4; no clear D gene. Germline V gives CDR1 SGHDT, CDR2 YYEEEE. This CDR3 contains 15 residues. Trimming stripped 4 bases from V and 3 bases from J, with 13 bases between. The CDR3 region is CASSPSGAANEKLFF. The CDR3 DNA reads as TGTGCCAGCAGCCCTTCGGGTGCAGCTAATGAAAAACTGTTTTTT.

J is TRBJ2-1 and V is TRBV2; D possibly corresponds to TRBD1 (6 bases). Germline CDR1 reads SNHLY; CDR2 reads FYNNEI. Trimming took 1 base from V and 7 from J, leaving 11 bases between them. CDR3 length equals 14 residues. The CDR3 sequence: CASSEDPGANEQFF. The CDR3, as DNA: TGTGCCAGCAGTGAAGACCCAGGGGCAAATGAGCAGTTCTTC.

The rearrangement links TRBV21-1 to TRBJ1-5; the DNA was not used to check the table's D call, TRBD1. TRBV21-1 is labeled a pseudogene. This CDR3 has 18 residues. CDR3 residues: CASSEPSTRGTVRQPQHF. For the CDR3, the DNA is TGTGCCAGCAGCGAACCCTCCACAAGGGGCACGGTTCGCCAGCCCCAGCATTTT.